The rows below give T cell receptor beta chains drawn from one sample of a study of beta chain features in type 1 diabetes. Sequenced by immunoSEQ multiplex PCR; TCRdb stores in-frame clones only, minus some. The sample shows 600,000 or so clones, under 15% of them seen only once. Sequencing was performed on naive CD4+ T cells from blood. All receptors derive from a man aged 30-40 years with type 1 diabetes. Each CDR3 is given with its conserved first and last residue. Not every row has a clone size; where given, it reads once, few, many or a size class.

V gene	clone size	J gene	CDR3 protein
TRBV7-6	-	TRBJ2-7	CASSLGSGLLHYEQYF
TRBV9	-	TRBJ2-5	CASSARDWETQYF
TRBV5-6	-	TRBJ2-5	CASSTELQGQETQYF
TRBV11-2	few	TRBJ2-5	CASSLVETLETQYF
TRBV28	-	TRBJ1-6	CASSPPGAHAPLHF
TRBV5-4	-	TRBJ1-2	CASSWGPEFYGYTF
TRBV5-6	-	TRBJ2-5	CASSLGPGDQETQYF
TRBV7-2	few	TRBJ2-1	CASSSGQGRNNEQFF
TRBV30	-	TRBJ1-6	CAWSVGGLSDSPLHF
TRBV13	-	TRBJ1-1	CASSLGDRWNTEAFF
TRBV7-2	-	TRBJ2-3	CASSFPDTQYF
TRBV19	few	TRBJ1-1	CASSTFEGNTEAFF
TRBV6-6	few	TRBJ1-5	CASIIRQGGQPQHF
TRBV7-2	few	TRBJ2-1	CASSLQVSYNEQFF
TRBV14	many	TRBJ2-1	CASSQDNIF
TRBV28	few	TRBJ1-2	CASSFGVTGYTF
TRBV6-5	-	TRBJ1-2	CASSRQGRYGYTF
TRBV7-2	-	TRBJ1-2	CASSSAPGYGYTF
TRBV13	-	TRBJ2-3	CASSRGAPDTQYF
TRBV4-2	-	TRBJ2-1	CASTSRLAPYNEQFF
TRBV10-3	-	TRBJ2-1	CAINTGTSGGAWNEQFF
TRBV29-1	few	TRBJ2-2	CSGARQGNGELFF
TRBV18	few	TRBJ2-7	CASSRAGSLTYEQYF
TRBV2	few	TRBJ1-2	CASSFDRENYGYTF
TRBV5-1	-	TRBJ2-5	CASSLDGGLQETQYF
TRBV5-6	-	TRBJ1-2	CASSLEQHYGYTF
TRBV18	-	TRBJ1-2	CASSPVPGGHYGYTF
TRBV16	-	TRBJ1-5	CASSRLLNQGGANQPQHF
TRBV4-3	-	TRBJ2-3	CASSQQPRVVETDTQYF
TRBV2	few	TRBJ2-2	CASTGGLNTGELFF
TRBV28	few	TRBJ1-3	CASSLFGSGNTIYF
TRBV30	few	TRBJ1-5	CAWSVEGRQPQHF
TRBV7-2	few	TRBJ2-2	CASSLLIGELFF
TRBV7-8	few	TRBJ2-5	CASSEGLAPPGTQYF
TRBV7-6	-	TRBJ2-3	CASSLPSAGDTQYF
TRBV28	-	TRBJ1-2	CASSSSGENPF
TRBV6-5	few	TRBJ1-2	CASSTDRADGYTF
TRBV29-1	-	TRBJ2-5	CSVDTGQAKGTQYF
TRBV10-3	few	TRBJ2-2	CAISADSSTNTGELFF
TRBV7-8	few	TRBJ1-2	CASSLGEFWFDGYTF
TRBV29-1	-	TRBJ1-2	CSAGGDYGYTF
TRBV7-2	-	TRBJ2-1	CASSSYTGEQFF
TRBV4-2	-	TRBJ1-1	CASSQESVRHNTEAFF
TRBV20-1	-	TRBJ2-7	CSGRRNYEQYF
TRBV29-1	-	TRBJ2-1	CSVGHPVGDRVYNEQFF
TRBV7-9	few	TRBJ1-6	CASSLGQGTYNSPLHF
TRBV6-5	-	TRBJ2-7	CASSRGGAAYEQYF
TRBV5-1	-	TRBJ1-1	CASSWDGTEAFF
TRBV7-9	few	TRBJ2-5	CASSLGYSEETQYF
TRBV5-1	few	TRBJ2-3	CASSLEGDTQYF
TRBV11-3	few	TRBJ2-4	CASSLGTGTKNIQYF
TRBV5-1	-	TRBJ2-7	CASSLSSGGGYEQYF
TRBV5-4	-	TRBJ2-3	CASSLRGGVDTQYF
TRBV4-3	few	TRBJ1-2	CASSQAGYGYTF
TRBV4-2	-	TRBJ2-5	CASSQEASGGAETQYF
TRBV11-2	-	TRBJ1-1	CASSLTEDTEAFF